Reported below is one TCR beta chain. The source of the sample is a study of CD8+CD57+ T cells in acquired aplastic anemia. Overall study context: Quantities of DNA derived from sorted CD4+ and CD8+ cells averaged approximately 3.5 ug.

It was patients with CD8+CD57+ cell expansion by flow cytometry who were chosen for sequencing. Each of the patients presented with severe acquired aplastic anemia. Investigators profiled TCR beta VDJ and CDR3 from genomic DNA template. One entry per CDR3 protein, called by TCRdb with MiXCR from the reads. The sample yields fewer than 85,000 distinct CDR3 sequences, approximately 70% seen once. Germline CDR1 reads SNHLY; CDR2 reads FYNNEI. CDR3 size: 13 residues. Trimming removed 1 base at V and 2 bases at J, with 6 bases between. V usage is TRBV2 and J usage is TRBJ2-7; D remains unclear. The TCR comes from a human donor with aplastic anemia. Sequences were obtained from sorted CD4+, CD8+, or CD8+CD57+ T cells (not recorded which) from PBMCs. The CDR3 DNA reads TGTGCCAGCAGTGAAGTGTGGCCCTACGAGCAGTACTTC. This gives the protein CASSEVWPYEQYF.